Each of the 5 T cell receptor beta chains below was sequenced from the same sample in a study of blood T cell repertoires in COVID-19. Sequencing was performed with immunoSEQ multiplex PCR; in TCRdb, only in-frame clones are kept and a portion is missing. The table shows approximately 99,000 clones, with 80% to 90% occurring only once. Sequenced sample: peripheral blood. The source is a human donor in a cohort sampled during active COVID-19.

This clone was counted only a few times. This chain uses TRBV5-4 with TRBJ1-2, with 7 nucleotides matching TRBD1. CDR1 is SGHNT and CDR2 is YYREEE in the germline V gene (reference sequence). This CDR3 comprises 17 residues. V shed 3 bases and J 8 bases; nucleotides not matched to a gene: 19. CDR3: CASSSRGGDSNLRGYTF. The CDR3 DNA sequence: TGTGCCAGCAGCTCAAGGGGTGGGGACAGTAATCTTAGAGGCTACACCTTC.

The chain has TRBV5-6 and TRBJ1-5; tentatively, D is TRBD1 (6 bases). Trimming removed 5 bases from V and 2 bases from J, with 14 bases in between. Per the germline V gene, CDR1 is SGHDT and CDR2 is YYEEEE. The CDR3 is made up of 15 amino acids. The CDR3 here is CASSYGRQGNQPQHF. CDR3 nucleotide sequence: TGTGCCAGCAGTTATGGCCGACAGGGCAATCAGCCCCAGCATTTT.

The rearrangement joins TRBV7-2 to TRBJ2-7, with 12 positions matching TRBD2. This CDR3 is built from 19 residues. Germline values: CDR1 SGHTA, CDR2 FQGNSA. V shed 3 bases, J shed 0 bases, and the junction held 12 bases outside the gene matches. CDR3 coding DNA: TGTGCCAGCAGCTTGGTTACCGGGACTAGCGGGCCGAGCTCCTACGAGCAGTACTTC. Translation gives CASSLVTGTSGPSSYEQYF.

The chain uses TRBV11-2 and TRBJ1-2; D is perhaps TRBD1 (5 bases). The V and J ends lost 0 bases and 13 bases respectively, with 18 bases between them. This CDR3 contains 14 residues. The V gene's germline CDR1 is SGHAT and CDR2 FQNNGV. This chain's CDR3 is CASSLEGELGPVTF. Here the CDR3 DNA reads TGTGCCAGCAGCTTAGAGGGTGAACTGGGGCCCGTCACCTTC.

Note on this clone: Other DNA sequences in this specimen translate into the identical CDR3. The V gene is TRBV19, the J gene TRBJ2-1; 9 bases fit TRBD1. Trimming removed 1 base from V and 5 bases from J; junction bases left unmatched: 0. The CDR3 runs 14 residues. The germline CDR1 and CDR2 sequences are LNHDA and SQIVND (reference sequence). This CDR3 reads CASSIGTGDNEQFF. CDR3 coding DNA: TGTGCCAGTAGTATAGGGACAGGGGACAATGAGCAGTTCTTC.